This T cell receptor (beta chain) stems from a study of shared clonotypes between healthy human individuals. About the study: Each donor's CD8 memory used one plate, CD8 naive two, each CD4 subset three.

Germline V gene data show CDR1 as SGHNT and CDR2 as YYREEE (reference sequence). This CDR3 region has 13 residues. V was clipped by 3 bases and J by 3 bases; unmatched bases: 3. Assay execution took place at the deep level. Method: immunoSEQ multiplex PCR; TCRdb's copy keeps in-frame clones and lacks some. Here the sample spans some 1 million clones, 70% to 80% being singletons. The sequenced sample was memory CD4+ T cells sorted from blood. Subset specified: CD45RA-negative fraction. The TCR sequence derives from a young man in good health. The gene calls are TRBV5-4 and TRBJ2-7, with 7 bases fitting TRBD1. CDR3 nucleotide sequence: TGTGCCAGCAGCTCGGGACAGCGCTACGAGCAGTACTTC. It is translated as CASSSGQRYEQYF.